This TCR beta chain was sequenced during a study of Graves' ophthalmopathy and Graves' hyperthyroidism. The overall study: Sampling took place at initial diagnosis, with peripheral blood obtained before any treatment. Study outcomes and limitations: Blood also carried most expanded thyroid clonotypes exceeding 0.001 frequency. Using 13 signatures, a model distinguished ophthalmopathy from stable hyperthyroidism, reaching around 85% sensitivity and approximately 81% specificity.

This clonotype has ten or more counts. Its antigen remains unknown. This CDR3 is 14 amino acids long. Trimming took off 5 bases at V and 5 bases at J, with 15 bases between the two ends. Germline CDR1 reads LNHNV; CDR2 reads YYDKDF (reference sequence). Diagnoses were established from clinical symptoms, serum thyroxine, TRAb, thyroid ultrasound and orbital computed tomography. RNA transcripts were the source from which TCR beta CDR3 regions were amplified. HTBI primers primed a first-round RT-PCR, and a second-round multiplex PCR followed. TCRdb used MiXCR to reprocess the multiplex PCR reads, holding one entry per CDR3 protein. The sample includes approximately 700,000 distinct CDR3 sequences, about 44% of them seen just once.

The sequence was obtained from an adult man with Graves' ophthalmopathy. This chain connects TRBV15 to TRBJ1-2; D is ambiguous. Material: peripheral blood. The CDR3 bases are TGTGCCACCAGCGCTAACTCGTTAGGGTATGGCTACACCTTC. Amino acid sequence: CATSANSLGYGYTF.